Below, one T cell receptor (beta chain) is given with its context. Germline CDR1 is SNHLY and CDR2 is FYNNEI. The CDR3 runs to 15 residues. V gave up 6 bases and J gave up 9 bases; unmatched junction bases: 8. This record belongs to a study of blood T cell repertoires in COVID-19. Whole-study context: COVID-19 samples collected from the United States, Italy and Spain covered acute and convalescent phases.

Sequencing was performed with immunoSEQ multiplex PCR; in TCRdb, only in-frame clones are kept and a portion is missing. Of approximately 250,000 clones in the sample, approximately 85% are singletons; the top ten hold about 0.91%. The sequenced sample was peripheral blood. The receptor was isolated from a man aged 40-49 years with acute or convalescent COVID-19. V and J are TRBV2 and TRBJ2-1, with 13 bases identical to TRBD2. The DNA for the CDR3 is TGTGCCAGCAGGGCTACTAGCGGGGGGGCTGGTGAGCAGTTCTTC. As protein: CASRATSGGAGEQFF.